The next 20 T cell receptor beta chains were all read from a single sample in a study of T cell changes during pregnancy in multiple sclerosis. Libraries were prepared by immunoSEQ multiplex PCR; TCRdb keeps only in-frame clonotypes and omits some of them. The profile shows around 62,000 clones, about 92% of them singletons. Sequencing was performed on peripheral blood, taken in the second trimester of pregnancy. The receptors derive from a female donor in good health, enrolled as a control in a pregnancy study.

V gene TRBV7-8 combines with J gene TRBJ1-2; D is possibly TRBD1 (6 bases). V was cut by 1 base and J by 4 bases, with 16 bases left in between. This CDR3 is 16 amino acids long. Germline-derived CDR1 and CDR2 are SGHVS and FQNEAQ. The CDR3 sequence is CASSLVRSGAFYGYTF. The CDR3 DNA is TGTGCCAGCAGCTTAGTTAGGTCAGGGGCCTTCTATGGCTACACCTTC.

This rearrangement joins TRBV10-3 to TRBJ2-7, with a possible D match to TRBD2 (5 bases). The V gene's germline CDR1 is ENHRY and CDR2 SYGVKD. This CDR3 has 14 amino acids. V shed 2 bases and J shed 2 bases, with 10 bases lying between them. The CDR3 DNA sequence: TGTGCCATCAGTGAGGGACTTTTTCCCTACGAGCAGTACTTC. Protein: CAISEGLFPYEQYF.

This clone rates as medium-sized (0.01 to 0.1%). The V call is TRBV27, the J call TRBJ1-2, with D possibly being TRBD1 (6 bases). With 6 bases removed from V and 7 bases from J, the gap between germline ends came to 18 bases. The CDR3 sequence is 14 residues long. Germline-derived CDR1 and CDR2 are MNHEY and SMNVEV (reference sequence). This chain's CDR3 is CASREGQGIGGYTF. DNA of the CDR3: TGTGCCAGCAGAGAGGGGCAGGGGATCGGTGGCTACACCTTC.

This rearrangement joins TRBV4-1 to TRBJ1-3; perhaps TRBD1 as D (6 bases). The CDR3 covers 17 residues. Looked up from germline, CDR1 is MGHRA and CDR2 is YSYEKL. Deletions cut 0 bases from V and 0 bases from J, with 12 bases between. Here the CDR3 DNA reads TGCGCCAGCAGCCAAGATACAGGGATGGCCTCTGGAAACACCATATATTTT. Protein sequence: CASSQDTGMASGNTIYF.

The CDR3 protein is CASSPGTSTYEQYF. The CDR3 DNA reads TGTGCCAGCAGTCCCGGGACTAGCACCTACGAGCAGTACTTC. The gene calls are TRBV6-6 and TRBJ2-7; 9 bases are shared with TRBD2. The CDR3 is 14 residues long. Germline V CDR1 and CDR2: MNHNY, SVGAGI (reference sequence). After removal of 5 bases from V and 2 bases from J, the junction contained 4 bases not matched to a gene.

This chain uses TRBV6-1 with TRBJ1-2, with D uncertain. Per the germline V gene, CDR1 is MNHNS and CDR2 is SASEGT. This CDR3 comprises 12 residues. Trimming left V 0 bases short and J 8 bases short, with 7 bases between. The CDR3 DNA sequence: TGTGCCAGCAGTGAAGCCAACGGGGGCTACACCTTC. Amino acids: CASSEANGGYTF.

This clone appeared once. V and J are TRBV28 and TRBJ2-5, with D unclear. V lost 6 bases, J lost 4 bases, and 21 bases lay in between. The germline CDR1 and CDR2 sequences are MDHEN and SYDVKM. CDR3 length: 16 residues. CDR3 protein: CASSTERRFGPETQYF. CDR3 in DNA: TGTGCCAGCAGCACAGAACGACGATTCGGCCCAGAGACCCAGTACTTC.

This rearrangement joins TRBV7-6 to TRBJ2-1; D uncertain. Germline CDR1 reads SGHVS; CDR2 reads FNYEAQ. The CDR3 loop spans 13 amino acids. The V end lost 5 bases, the J end lost 5 bases, and 10 bases lay between the germline ends. CDR3 loop: CASSITSNNEQFF. In DNA, the CDR3 is TGTGCCAGCAGCATCACATCCAACAATGAGCAGTTCTTC.

This chain links TRBV5-6 with TRBJ1-1; tentative D call: TRBD1 (5 bases). Per germline, CDR1 SGHDT and CDR2 YYEEEE. V gave up 5 bases and J gave up 4 bases, with 15 bases separating them. The CDR3 loop spans 14 amino acids. This CDR3 is CASRVGGLSTEAFF. The CDR3 DNA reads TGTGCCAGCAGGGTGGGGGGTCTGAGCACTGAAGCTTTCTTT.

This clone was observed once. V and J are TRBV2 and TRBJ2-3; D call uncertain. Germline assignment: CDR1 SNHLY and CDR2 FYNNEI. The CDR3 sequence is 15 residues long. V lost 7 bases and J 1 base, leaving 15 bases between the germline ends. The CDR3 here is CASKRSGVRTDTQYF. CDR3 sequence (DNA): TGTGCCAGCAAAAGGTCCGGAGTCCGCACAGATACGCAGTATTTT.

This chain joins TRBV5-1 and TRBJ2-5; 12 positions match TRBD2. Germline V gives CDR1 SGHRS, CDR2 YFSETQ. The CDR3 runs to 14 residues. Trimming cost V 3 bases and J 4 bases; bases outside gene matches: 1. This CDR3 reads CASSWGLAGETQYF. The CDR3 nucleotides are TGCGCCAGCAGCTGGGGACTAGCGGGAGAGACCCAGTACTTC. The variable domain in full, with the rest retrieved from reference TRBV5-1 and TRBJ2-5, is KAGVTQTPRYLIKTRGQQVTLSCSPISGHRSVSWYQQTPGQGLQFLFEYFSETQRNKGNFPGRFSGRQFSNSRSEMNVSTLELGDSALYLCASSWGLAGETQYFGPGTRLLVL.

The V call is TRBV5-5, the J call TRBJ1-2, with no clear D. CDR3 size: 15 residues. The germline V and J ends were trimmed by 3 bases and 2 bases, with 14 bases remaining between them. Germline assignment: CDR1 SGHKS and CDR2 YYEKEE (reference sequence). The CDR3: CASSSHADPNYGYTF. As DNA, the CDR3 is TGTGCCAGCAGCTCCCATGCGGATCCCAACTATGGCTACACCTTC. The whole variable domain, filled in from reference TRBV5-5 and TRBJ1-2, reads DAGVTQSPTHLIKTRGQQVTLRCSPISGHKSVSWYQQVLGQGPQFIFQYYEKEERGRGNFPDRFSARQFPNYSSELNVNALLLGDSALYLCASSSHADPNYGYTFGSGTRLTVV.

This clone was recorded at least ten times. The gene calls are TRBV6-1 and TRBJ2-5; 7 nucleotides align to TRBD1. In germline, CDR1 is MNHNS, CDR2 SASEGT. V lost 7 bases and J lost 2; bases outside the gene matches: 4. This CDR3 has 13 amino acids. In DNA form, the CDR3 reads TGTGCCAGCACAGGGACAGAACAAGAGACCCAGTACTTC. The encoded protein is CASTGTEQETQYF.

This rearrangement joins TRBV5-1 to TRBJ2-7, with a possible D match to TRBD2 (6 bases). The V end lost 2 bases, the J end lost 0 bases, and 9 bases lay between the germline ends. The CDR3 is 14 residues long. Germline V lookup: CDR1 SGHRS, CDR2 YFSETQ. The CDR3 region has the DNA TGCGCCAGCAGCTTTGCGGGGAGCTCCTACGAGCAGTACTTC. It yields the protein CASSFAGSSYEQYF. The variable domain in full, with the rest retrieved from reference TRBV5-1 and TRBJ2-7, is KAGVTQTPRYLIKTRGQQVTLSCSPISGHRSVSWYQQTPGQGLQFLFEYFSETQRNKGNFPGRFSGRQFSNSRSEMNVSTLELGDSALYLCASSFAGSSYEQYFGPGTRLTVT.

V gene TRBV11-3 combines with J gene TRBJ2-7; the D gene is possibly TRBD1 (6 bases). The CDR3 covers 14 residues. In germline, CDR1 is SGHNT, CDR2 YENEEA. Trimming took off 5 bases at V and 2 bases at J, with 13 bases between the two ends. The CDR3 region is CASSPFRGAYEQYF. In nucleotides, the CDR3 is TGTGCCAGCAGCCCATTCAGGGGAGCCTACGAGCAGTACTTC.

The CDR3 bases are TGTGCCAGCCGGAGGGGGCAGGGGGATAGTGGCTACACCTTC. The encoded protein is CASRRGQGDSGYTF. The chain links TRBV19 to TRBJ1-2; 7 nucleotides agree with TRBD1. After removal of 9 bases from V and 7 bases from J, the junction contained 14 bases not matched to a gene. The CDR3 is 14 residues long. CDR1 is LNHDA, CDR2 SQIVND, per germline (reference sequence).

This clone was counted only a few times. The chain uses TRBV5-1 and TRBJ2-1, with D tentatively TRBD2 (5 bases). The CDR3 is 13 residues long. V gave up 0 bases and J gave up 9 bases, with 10 bases separating them. Germline CDR1 SGHRS, CDR2 YFSETQ. The CDR3 region has the DNA TGCGCCAGCAGCTTGGACCTAGCACTTGAGCAGTTCTTC. As protein: CASSLDLALEQFF.

The CDR3 here is CASSGDPGDTQYF. CDR3 bases: TGCGCCAGCAGCGGCGATCCGGGGGATACGCAGTATTTT. V usage is TRBV5-1 and J usage is TRBJ2-3; weak D call: TRBD2 (5 bases). Trimming cost V 4 bases and J 6 bases, with 12 bases left between them. The length of the CDR3 is 13 residues. Germline V gene sequence: CDR1 SGHRS, CDR2 YFSETQ.

The CDR3 protein is CATTSGNLYEQYF. CDR3 nucleotides: TGTGCCACTACTAGCGGAAACCTCTACGAGCAGTACTTC. J is TRBJ2-7 and V is TRBV15; 8 bases line up with TRBD2. The germline V gene has CDR1 LNHNV and CDR2 YYDKDF (reference sequence). This CDR3 has 13 amino acids. V shed 9 bases, J shed 3 bases, and the junction held 7 bases outside the gene matches. The full variable domain, its missing parts supplied by reference TRBV15 and TRBJ2-7, is DAMVIQNPRYQVTQFGKPVTLSCSQTLNHNVMYWYQQKSSQAPKLLFHYYDKDFNNEADTPDNFQSRRPNTSFCFLDIRSPGLGDTAMYLCATTSGNLYEQYFGPGTRLTVT.

The genes are TRBV27 and TRBJ1-6; 10 bases are a match to TRBD1. The V gene's germline CDR1 is MNHEY and CDR2 SMNVEV (reference sequence). The ends lost 2 bases at V and 9 bases at J; junction bases unmatched: 4. The CDR3 runs 15 residues. Written as DNA, the CDR3 is TGTGCCAGCAGTTTACTGAGGACAGGGGGTTCACCCCTCCACTTT. Amino acid sequence: CASSLLRTGGSPLHF.